These T cell receptor beta chains were read from a single sample in a study of T cell responses to AZD1222 COVID-19 vaccine. Sequencing used immunoSEQ multiplex PCR; TCRdb keeps in-frame clones, though not all of them. The sample yields 56,000 or so clones, approximately 83% seen once. The material sequenced was peripheral blood, taken on day 0 of AZD1222 vaccination. These receptors were collected from an adult in good health. The CDR3 runs from the conserved cysteine through the conserved F or W.

j_call v_call cdr3_aa
TRBJ1-4 TRBV19 CASSIWHGGQDEKLFF
TRBJ2-2 TRBV5-1 CASSITGTGELFF
TRBJ2-7 TRBV6-5 CASRNRDRAREQYF
TRBJ1-2 TRBV27 CASSQRQNYGYTF
TRBJ2-3 TRBV29-1 CSGRRGTDTQYF
TRBJ2-2 TRBV5-6 CASSLGNTGELFF
TRBJ1-5 TRBV5-6 CASSFSGGTGNQPQHF
TRBJ1-1 TRBV5-1 CASSRTGGLAFF
TRBJ2-1 TRBV5-4 CASSLGTYNEQFF
TRBJ2-1 TRBV11-2 CASSVNHNEQFF
TRBJ2-3 TRBV11-3 CASSPGQGNTDTQYF
TRBJ2-2 TRBV28 CATLRGGNTGELFF
TRBJ2-1 TRBV5-1 CASSLDGGYYNEQFF
TRBJ2-3 TRBV27 CASSPLFVTDTQYF
TRBJ2-7 TRBV24-1 CATSAKQAWGYEQYF
TRBJ1-5 TRBV18 CASSPDSQPQHF
TRBJ2-1 TRBV7-3 CASSPTLAGSYNEQFF
TRBJ1-1 TRBV28 CASRPLDSEAFF
TRBJ1-5 TRBV5-1 CASLNQPQHF
TRBJ2-5 TRBV29-1 CSVPLGLGGTQYF
TRBJ1-2 TRBV27 CASSLYRGRGYGYTF
TRBJ2-1 TRBV24-1 CATSERAGTGGINEQFF
TRBJ2-3 TRBV5-4 CASSTPTSRVADTQYF
TRBJ2-7 TRBV5-6 CASSSTGTKYEQYF
TRBJ1-2 TRBV5-4 CASSLDRGGNGYTF
TRBJ1-2 TRBV7-9 CASSSTGGRGYTF
TRBJ1-4 TRBV2 CASSQANTEKLFF
TRBJ1-1 TRBV18 CASSPQGAKAFF
TRBJ2-1 TRBV18 CASSPTNGNEQFF
TRBJ2-3 TRBV24-1 CATGQPSTDTQYF
TRBJ1-1 TRBV5-1 CASSTQTGLEAFF
TRBJ1-2 TRBV7-2 CASSRRAGTAWDGYTF